These 9 T cell receptor beta chains originate from one sample sequenced in a study of CD8+ T cells in alopecia areata. As for treatment: oral pan-JAK inhibitor, 5-10 mg twice daily. Extracted RNA was reverse transcribed into cDNA, the sequencing template. The repertoire was sequenced with immunoSEQ multiplex PCR; TCRdb's copy has only in-frame clones and lacks some. This table has about 210,000 clones, more than 60% appearing once. Here the sequenced sample was CD4+ T cells sorted from blood, taken at week 44, from a patient treated with tofacitinib. The receptors here all came from a human donor with alopecia areata.

The J gene is TRBJ2-5, the V gene TRBV1; the listed D gene, TRBD1, was not tested against the DNA. TRBV1 is a pseudogene. This CDR3 region has 15 residues. The chain's CDR3 is CTSSQSQGAGETQYF. CDR3 nucleotide sequence: TGCACCAGCAGCCAAAGCCAGGGGGCGGGGGAGACCCAGTACTTC.

This rearrangement joins TRBV14 to TRBJ1-6; a possible D gene is TRBD1 (5 bases). There are 13 residues in the CDR3. With 1 base removed from V and 14 bases from J, the gap between germline ends came to 12 bases. From germline, CDR1 is SGHDN and CDR2 FVKESK. The CDR3 is CASSQGVWDSLHF. Written as DNA, the CDR3 is TGTGCCAGCAGCCAAGGGGTTTGGGACTCCCTCCACTTT.

CDR3 in amino acids: CASSLGGSTNEKLFF. For the CDR3, the DNA is TGCGCCAGCAGCTTGGGTGGATCTACTAATGAAAAACTGTTTTTT. The gene calls are TRBV5-1 and TRBJ1-4, with no clear D. The CDR3 extends over 15 amino acids. V was shortened by 0 bases and J by 2 bases, with 8 bases between the two germline ends. Per the germline V gene, CDR1 is SGHRS and CDR2 is YFSETQ.

The rearrangement uses TRBV5-6 and TRBJ2-7; D perhaps matches TRBD1 (5 bases). V shed 3 bases and J shed 2 bases, with 12 bases lying between them. CDR3 length: 14 residues. The germline gives CDR1 SGHDT, CDR2 YYEEEE. The CDR3 nucleotides are TGTGCCAGCAGCTACTACGGACAAGCCTACGAGCAGTACTTC. Translating it yields CASSYYGQAYEQYF.

The V gene is TRBV19, the J gene TRBJ2-7; TRBD1 agrees at 8 bases. This CDR3 comprises 13 residues. Germline loops: CDR1 LNHDA, CDR2 SQIVND (reference sequence). V gave up 1 base and J gave up 9 bases; unmatched junction bases: 5. CDR3: CASSIGQGAGQYF. The CDR3 nucleotides are TGTGCCAGTAGTATAGGTCAGGGGGCCGGGCAGTACTTC.

The CDR3 is CASSLDRYTEAFF. Here the CDR3 DNA reads TGTGCCAGCAGCTTAGACAGATACACTGAAGCTTTCTTT. The rearrangement joins TRBV7-2 to TRBJ1-1; D is unresolved. Per germline, CDR1 SGHTA and CDR2 FQGNSA. The CDR3 runs to 13 residues. The V end was cut by 1 base, the J end by 3 bases, with 6 bases between. Drawing the rest from reference TRBV7-2 and TRBJ1-1, the complete variable domain is GAGVSQSPSNKVTEKGKDVELRCDPISGHTALYWYRQSLGQGLEFLIYFQGNSAPDKSGLPSDRFSAERTGGSVSTLTIQRTQQEDSAVYLCASSLDRYTEAFFGQGTRLTVV.

Only one count was recorded for this clone. The chain carries TRBV4-1 and TRBJ1-6; D unresolved. This CDR3 region has 20 residues. V lost 4 bases and J 0 bases, leaving 22 bases between the germline ends. CDR1 is MGHRA and CDR2 is YSYEKL in the germline V gene. CDR3 bases: TGCGCCAGCAGCCCCCGGGCTACGGGCCTGCGGAGCTCCTATAATTCACCCCTCCACTTT. It translates to CASSPRATGLRSSYNSPLHF.

Comment on this clone: Different DNA sequences within this sample yield the same CDR3. This sequence joins TRBV29-1 and TRBJ1-5; no reliable D call. This CDR3 has 12 residues. V gave up 4 bases and J gave up 0 bases, with 4 bases separating them. Germline V gene data show CDR1 as SQVTM and CDR2 as ANQGSEA. This CDR3 is CSVGDSNQPQHF. The CDR3 DNA follows: TGCAGCGTTGGTGATAGCAATCAGCCCCAGCATTTT.

The table lists this clone with a count of one. The chain has TRBV30 and TRBJ2-2; 9 nucleotides align to TRBD1. With V trimmed by 1 base and J by 5 bases, 5 bases remained unmatched. This CDR3 spans 15 amino acids. Germline-derived CDR1 and CDR2 are GTSNPN and SVGIG (reference sequence). CDR3 amino acids: CAWSAGTGWTGELFF. CDR3 nucleotide sequence: TGTGCCTGGAGTGCCGGGACAGGGTGGACCGGGGAGCTGTTTTTT.